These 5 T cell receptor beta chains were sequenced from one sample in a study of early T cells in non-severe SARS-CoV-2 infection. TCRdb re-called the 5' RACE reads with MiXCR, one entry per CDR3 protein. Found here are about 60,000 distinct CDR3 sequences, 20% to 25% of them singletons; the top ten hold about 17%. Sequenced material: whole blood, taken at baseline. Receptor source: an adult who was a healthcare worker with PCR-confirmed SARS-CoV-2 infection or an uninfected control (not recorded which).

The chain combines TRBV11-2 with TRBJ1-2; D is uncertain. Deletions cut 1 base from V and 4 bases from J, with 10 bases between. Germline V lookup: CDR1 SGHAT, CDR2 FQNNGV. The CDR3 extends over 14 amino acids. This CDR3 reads CASSLGPGTYGYTF. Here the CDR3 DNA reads TGTGCCAGCAGCTTAGGCCCCGGTACCTATGGCTACACCTTC.

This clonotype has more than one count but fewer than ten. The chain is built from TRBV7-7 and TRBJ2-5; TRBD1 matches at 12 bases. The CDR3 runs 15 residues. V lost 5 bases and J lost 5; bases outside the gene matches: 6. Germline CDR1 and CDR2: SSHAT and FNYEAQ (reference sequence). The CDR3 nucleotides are TGTGCCAGCAGCGTGGTGGGACAGGGGGCCGAGACCCAGTACTTC. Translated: CASSVVGQGAETQYF.

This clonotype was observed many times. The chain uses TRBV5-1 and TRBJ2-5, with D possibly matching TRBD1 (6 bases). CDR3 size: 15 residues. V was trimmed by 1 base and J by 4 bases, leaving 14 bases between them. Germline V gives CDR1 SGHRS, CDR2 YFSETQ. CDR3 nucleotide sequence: TGCGCCAGCAGCTTGAGGCAGGGGACCGGAGAGACCCAGTACTTC. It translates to CASSLRQGTGETQYF. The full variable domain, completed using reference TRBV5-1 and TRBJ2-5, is KAGVTQTPRYLIKTRGQQVTLSCSPISGHRSVSWYQQTPGQGLQFLFEYFSETQRNKGNFPGRFSGRQFSNSRSEMNVSTLELGDSALYLCASSLRQGTGETQYFGPGTRLLVL.

The CDR3 nucleotides read TGTGCCAGCAGCCCATCCGAAGAACAGGGGCCAACCTACAATGAGCAGTTCTTC. Protein product: CASSPSEEQGPTYNEQFF. The gene calls are TRBV7-9 and TRBJ2-1; 7 bases match TRBD1. The V segment lost 5 bases and the J segment 2 bases; nucleotides outside the gene matches: 15. In germline, CDR1 is SEHNR, CDR2 FQNEAQ (reference sequence). The CDR3 extends over 18 amino acids.

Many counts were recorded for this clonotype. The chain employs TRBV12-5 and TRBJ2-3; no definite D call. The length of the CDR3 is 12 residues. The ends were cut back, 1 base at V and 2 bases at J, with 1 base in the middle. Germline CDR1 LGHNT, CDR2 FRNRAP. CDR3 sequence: CASGLDTDTQYF. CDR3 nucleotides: TGTGCTAGTGGTTTGGACACAGATACGCAGTATTTT.